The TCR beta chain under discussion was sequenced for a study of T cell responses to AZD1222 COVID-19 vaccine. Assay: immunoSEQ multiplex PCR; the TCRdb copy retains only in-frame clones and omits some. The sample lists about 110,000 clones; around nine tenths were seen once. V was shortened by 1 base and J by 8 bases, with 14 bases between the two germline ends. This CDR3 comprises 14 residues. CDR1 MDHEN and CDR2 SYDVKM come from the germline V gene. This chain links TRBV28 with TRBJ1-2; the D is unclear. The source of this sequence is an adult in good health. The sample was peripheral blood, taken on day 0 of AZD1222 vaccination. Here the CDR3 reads CASSLYSAPGGYTF. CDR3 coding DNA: TGTGCCAGCAGTTTATATTCGGCACCGGGAGGCTACACCTTC.